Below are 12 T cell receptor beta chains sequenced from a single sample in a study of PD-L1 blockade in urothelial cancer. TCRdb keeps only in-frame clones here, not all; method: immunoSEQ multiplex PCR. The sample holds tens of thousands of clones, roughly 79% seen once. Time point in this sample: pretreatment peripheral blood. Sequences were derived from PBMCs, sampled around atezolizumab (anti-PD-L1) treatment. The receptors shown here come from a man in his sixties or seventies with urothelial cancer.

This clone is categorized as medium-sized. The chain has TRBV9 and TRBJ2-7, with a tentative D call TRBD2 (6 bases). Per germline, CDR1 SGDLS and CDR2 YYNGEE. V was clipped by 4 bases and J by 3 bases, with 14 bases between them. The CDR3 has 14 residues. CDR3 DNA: TGTGCCAGCAGCTCAGGGACGGGACTCTACGAGCAGTACTTC. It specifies CASSSGTGLYEQYF.

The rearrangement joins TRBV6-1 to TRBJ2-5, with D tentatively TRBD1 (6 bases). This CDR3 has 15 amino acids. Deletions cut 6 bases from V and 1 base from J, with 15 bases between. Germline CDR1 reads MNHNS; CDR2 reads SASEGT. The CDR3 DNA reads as TGTGCCAGCAGGGCCCTTCGGACAGCCCAAGAGACCCAGTACTTC. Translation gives CASRALRTAQETQYF.

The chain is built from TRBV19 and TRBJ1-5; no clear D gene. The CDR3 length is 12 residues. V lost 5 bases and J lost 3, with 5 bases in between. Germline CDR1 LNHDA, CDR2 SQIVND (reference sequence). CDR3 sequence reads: CASSHFNQPQHF. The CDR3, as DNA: TGTGCCAGTAGTCACTTCAATCAGCCCCAGCATTTT.

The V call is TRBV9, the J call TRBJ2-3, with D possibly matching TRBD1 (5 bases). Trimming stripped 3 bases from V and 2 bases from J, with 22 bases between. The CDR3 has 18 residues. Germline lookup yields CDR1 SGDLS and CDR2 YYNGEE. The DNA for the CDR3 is TGTGCCAGCAGCGAGGTGAGTGGAAGGGGCAGTCACACAGATACGCAGTATTTT. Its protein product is CASSEVSGRGSHTDTQYF.

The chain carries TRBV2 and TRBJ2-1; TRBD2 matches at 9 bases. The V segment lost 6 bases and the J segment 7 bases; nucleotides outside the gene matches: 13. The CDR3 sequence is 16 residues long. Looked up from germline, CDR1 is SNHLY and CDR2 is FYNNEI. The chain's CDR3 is CASRGEIAGVGNEQFF. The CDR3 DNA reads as TGTGCCAGCAGGGGCGAGATAGCGGGAGTAGGTAATGAGCAGTTCTTC.

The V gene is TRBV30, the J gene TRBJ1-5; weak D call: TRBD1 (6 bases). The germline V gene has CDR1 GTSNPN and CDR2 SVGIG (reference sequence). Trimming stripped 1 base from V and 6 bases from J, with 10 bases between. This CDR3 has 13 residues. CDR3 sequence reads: CAWSGGGSQPQHF. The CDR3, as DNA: TGTGCCTGGAGTGGGGGGGGCTCTCAGCCCCAGCATTTT.

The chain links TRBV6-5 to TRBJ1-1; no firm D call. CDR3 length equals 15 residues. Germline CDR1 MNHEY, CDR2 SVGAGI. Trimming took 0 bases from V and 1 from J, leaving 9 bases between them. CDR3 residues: CASSYSSSTNTEAFF. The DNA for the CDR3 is TGTGCCAGCAGTTACTCTTCGAGTACGAACACTGAAGCTTTCTTT.

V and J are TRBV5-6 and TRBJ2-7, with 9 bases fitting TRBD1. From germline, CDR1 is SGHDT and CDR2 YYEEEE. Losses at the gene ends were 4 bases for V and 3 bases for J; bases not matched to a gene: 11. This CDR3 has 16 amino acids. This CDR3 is CASSRRVGTGSYEQYF. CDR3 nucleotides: TGTGCCAGCAGCCGACGAGTGGGGACAGGGAGCTACGAGCAGTACTTC. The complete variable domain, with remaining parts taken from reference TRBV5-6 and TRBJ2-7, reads DAGVTQSPTHLIKTRGQQVTLRCSPKSGHDTVSWYQQALGQGPQFIFQYYEEEERQRGNFPDRFSGHQFPNYSSELNVNALLLGDSALYLCASSRRVGTGSYEQYFGPGTRLTVT.

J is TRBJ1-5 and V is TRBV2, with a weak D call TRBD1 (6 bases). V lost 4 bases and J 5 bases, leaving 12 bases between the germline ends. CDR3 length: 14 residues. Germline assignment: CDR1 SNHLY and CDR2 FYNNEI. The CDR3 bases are TGTGCCAGCAGTGCAGGGGCGCTCCATCAGCCCCAGCATTTT. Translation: CASSAGALHQPQHF.

CDR3 DNA sequence: TGTGCCAGCAGCCGGCGGGGGGCGGGATCGTCCGGGGAGCTGTTTTTT. As protein: CASSRRGAGSSGELFF. The chain employs TRBV27 and TRBJ2-2; 8 bases map to TRBD2. With V trimmed by 6 bases and J by 6 bases, 12 bases remained unmatched. Germline CDR1 reads MNHEY; CDR2 reads SMNVEV (reference sequence). The CDR3 loop spans 16 amino acids.

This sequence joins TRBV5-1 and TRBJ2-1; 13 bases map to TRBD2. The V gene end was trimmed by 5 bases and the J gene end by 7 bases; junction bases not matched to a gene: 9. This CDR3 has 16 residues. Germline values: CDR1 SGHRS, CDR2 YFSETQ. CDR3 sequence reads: CASRLRTSGSRNEQFF. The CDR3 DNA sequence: TGCGCCAGCAGACTACGGACTAGCGGGAGTAGGAATGAGCAGTTCTTC.

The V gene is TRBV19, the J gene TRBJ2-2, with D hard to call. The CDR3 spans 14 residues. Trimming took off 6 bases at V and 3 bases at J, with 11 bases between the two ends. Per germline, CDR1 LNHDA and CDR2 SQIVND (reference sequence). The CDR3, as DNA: TGTGCCAGTAGCTCAGCTAGTTACACCGGGGAGCTGTTTTTT. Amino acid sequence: CASSSASYTGELFF.